This is a list of T cell receptor beta chains from one sample in a study of yellow fever vaccine responses in identical twins. In TCRdb, the RT-PCR reads were re-called with MiXCR into one record per CDR3 protein. The sample includes around 13,000 distinct CDR3 sequences, 70% to 90% of them seen just once. Material: T cells from blood (PBMCs), unsorted or a sorted subset (not recorded which), obtained before or after yellow fever vaccination (not recorded which). Source of these receptors: a woman younger than 30 who received the yellow fever vaccine. Each CDR3 is given with its conserved first and last residue. The D gene is left open where the match is weak. Clone size is stated in some rows and not others, as once, few, many or a class when expanded.

v_gene	d_gene	abundance	len	j_gene	CDR3nt	CDR3aa
TRBV12-3/TRBV12-4	.	.	14	TRBJ1-1	TGTGCCAGCAGTTTCGTTTCAGGGAACACTGAAGCTTTCTTT	CASSFVSGNTEAFF
TRBV5-1	TRBD2	.	17	TRBJ2-5	TGCGCCAGCAGTTCAAGACTAGCGGGATCCTCGGAGGAGACCCAGTACTTC	CASSSRLAGSSEETQYF
TRBV9	TRBD1	.	14	TRBJ1-6	TGTGCCAGCAGCCGGGACAGGGTTTCTTCACCCCTCCACTTT	CASSRDRVSSPLHF
TRBV7-1	.	.	11	TRBJ2-4	TGTGCCAGCAGCTCAGGGAGTATTCAGTACTTC	CASSSGSIQYF
TRBV7-9	.	once	15	TRBJ2-2	TGTGCCAGCAGCTTAGCCCCAAACCTTCCCGGGGAGCTGTTTTTT	CASSLAPNLPGELFF
TRBV11-1	TRBD1	.	14	TRBJ1-5	TGTGCCAGCAGCTTGGGACAGAGCAATCAGCCCCAGCATTTT	CASSLGQSNQPQHF
TRBV4-1	.	.	13	TRBJ2-7	TGCGCCAGCAGCCAAGGGGGACCAAGCGAGCAGTACTTC	CASSQGGPSEQYF
TRBV29-1	TRBD1	.	15	TRBJ1-2	TGCAGCGTTTCAGGGGGCAGGCAAACTAACTATGGCTACACCTTC	CSVSGGRQTNYGYTF
TRBV2	.	few	14	TRBJ1-5	TGTGCCAGCAGTGGGATCCGGAACAATCAGCCCCAGCATTTT	CASSGIRNNQPQHF
TRBV29-1	.	.	13	TRBJ2-1	TGCAGCTCGAGTAGGACCTTGGTGAATGAGCAGTTCTTC	CSSSRTLVNEQFF
TRBV4-1	.	.	17	TRBJ2-3	TGCGCCAGCAGCCAAGATGAGAGTGCGGTCTCCGCAGATACGCAGTATTTT	CASSQDESAVSADTQYF
TRBV11-3	.	.	15	TRBJ2-3	TGTGCCAGCAGTCCTGACCGCGGGGGCACAGATACGCAGTATTTT	CASSPDRGGTDTQYF
TRBV7-3	TRBD2	.	13	TRBJ2-1	TGTGCCAGCAGCTTTACGGGGGGGAATGAGCAGTTCTTC	CASSFTGGNEQFF
TRBV20-1	.	.	10	TRBJ2-7	TGCAGTACCAGGTCCTACGAGCAGTACTTC	CSTRSYEQYF
TRBV20-1	TRBD1	.	15	TRBJ1-5	TGCAGTGCTAGAGAGGGACAGGGGGCAGCTCAGCCCCAGCATTTT	CSAREGQGAAQPQHF
TRBV11-2	.	.	13	TRBJ2-7	TGTGCCAGCAGCTTCCGGGACTCCCACGAGCAGTACTTC	CASSFRDSHEQYF
TRBV7-9	TRBD2	.	17	TRBJ2-1	TGTGCCAGCAGCTTGACGGCGGGGGGGCCATCCTACAATGAGCAGTTCTTC	CASSLTAGGPSYNEQFF
TRBV3-1	TRBD1	.	15	TRBJ2-7	TGTGCCAGCAGCCCTCGGACAGGGGGCAGGTACGAGCAGTACTTC	CASSPRTGGRYEQYF
TRBV29-1	.	once	12	TRBJ2-1	TGCAGCGTTTTACAGGTATACAATGAGCAGTTCTTC	CSVLQVYNEQFF
TRBV4-1	.	.	14	TRBJ1-4	TGCGCCAGCAGCCACTTAAGTCCTTCTGAAAAACTGTTTTTT	CASSHLSPSEKLFF
TRBV29-1	TRBD1	.	16	TRBJ2-2	TGCAGCGTTTATGGCCGGGACAGGGGGGACACCGGGGAGCTGTTTTTT	CSVYGRDRGDTGELFF
TRBV29-1	.	.	12	TRBJ2-7	TGCAGCGGGAAGGTAACAGAGGCCGAGCAGTACTTC	CSGKVTEAEQYF
TRBV29-1	.	.	12	TRBJ2-5	TGCAGCGTTAGGGGTGCCGGGGAGACCCAGTACTTC	CSVRGAGETQYF
TRBV11-3	TRBD1	.	15	TRBJ2-7	TGTGCCAGCAGCTTCCAAGGGACAGGGGGGTACGAGCAGTACTTC	CASSFQGTGGYEQYF
TRBV11-3	.	once	14	TRBJ2-1	TGTGCCAGCAGCCTAGCTAGCCGGTACAATGAGCAGTTCTTC	CASSLASRYNEQFF
TRBV14	.	.	13	TRBJ2-3	TGTGCCAGCAGCCAAGCAATCCTAGATACGCAGTATTTT	CASSQAILDTQYF
TRBV4-1	.	.	15	TRBJ2-1	TGCGCCAGCAGCCAAGATGCGGGTCAGGATGTTGAGCAGTTCTTC	CASSQDAGQDVEQFF
TRBV10-3	.	.	11	TRBJ2-7	TGTGCCATCAGTGAGGGGGCATCGCAGTACTTC	CAISEGASQYF
TRBV4-3	TRBD1	once	15	TRBJ2-7	TGCGCCAGCAGCCAAGATCCAGGGGGCGCTTACGAGCAGTACTTC	CASSQDPGGAYEQYF
TRBV7-9	TRBD2	few	16	TRBJ2-5	TGTGCCAGCAGCCCCACCGCCCTAGCGGGAAAAGAGACCCAGTACTTC	CASSPTALAGKETQYF
TRBV11-1	.	.	13	TRBJ2-7	TGTGCCAGCAGCCGGGCCATCTCCTACGAGCAGTACTTC	CASSRAISYEQYF
TRBV20-1	TRBD2	.	14	TRBJ2-3	TGCAGTCCTCATCCTAGCGGACGCACAGATACGCAGTATTTT	CSPHPSGRTDTQYF
TRBV11-2	.	.	13	TRBJ1-2	TGTGCCAGCAGCTTACAAGGGGACTATGGCTACACCTTC	CASSLQGDYGYTF
TRBV2	.	once	15	TRBJ2-1	TGTGCCAGCAGTGCCTACTTCGGTGTTAACAATGAGCAGTTCTTC	CASSAYFGVNNEQFF
TRBV11-3	TRBD1	.	13	TRBJ1-5	TGTGCCAGCAGCATCAGGGGGAATCAGCCCCAGCATTTT	CASSIRGNQPQHF
TRBV7-2	TRBD1	.	15	TRBJ2-1	TGTGCCAGCAGCTTGGGGACAGGGGGCCACAATGAGCAGTTCTTC	CASSLGTGGHNEQFF
TRBV20-1	TRBD2	.	15	TRBJ2-1	TGCAGTGCTAGAGATAACCAGCGGGACTACAATGAGCAGTTCTTC	CSARDNQRDYNEQFF
TRBV3-1	TRBD2	.	16	TRBJ2-7	TGTGCCAGCAGCCAACGAACGGGGGGTTTAGTCAACGAGCAGTACTTC	CASSQRTGGLVNEQYF
TRBV5-6	.	.	13	TRBJ2-7	TGTGCCAGCAGCTTGGTGCCGGGATACGAGCAGTACTTC	CASSLVPGYEQYF
TRBV6-2/TRBV6-3	.	.	13	TRBJ1-2	TGTGCCAGCAGTTACTCGAAGGGTTTGGGCTACACCTTC	CASSYSKGLGYTF
TRBV28	.	.	13	TRBJ1-2	TGTGCCAGAAGTAGGGAAATTAACTATGGCTACACCTTC	CARSREINYGYTF